The 19 T cell receptor beta chains below come from one sample, sequenced in a study of blood T cell repertoires in COVID-19. Sequencing used immunoSEQ multiplex PCR; TCRdb keeps in-frame clones, though not all of them. The sample lists roughly 270,000 clones, 85% occurring once. Sequences were obtained from PBMCs or T cells enriched from blood (not recorded which). Receptor source: a woman aged 45-65 years who had recovered from COVID-19.

The gene calls are TRBV15 and TRBJ1-6, with D tentatively TRBD1 (6 bases). The CDR3 spans 15 residues. V gave up 2 bases and J gave up 4 bases, with 9 bases separating them. The V gene's germline CDR1 is LNHNV and CDR2 YYDKDF (reference sequence). DNA of the CDR3: TGTGCCACCAGCAGAACCACAGGGTATAATTCACCCCTCCACTTT. Translated: CATSRTTGYNSPLHF.

V gene TRBV4-1 combines with J gene TRBJ1-4, with D possibly TRBD1 on 6 matching bases. The CDR3 is 15 residues long. CDR1 is MGHRA, CDR2 YSYEKL, per germline. Trimming cost V 4 bases and J 6 bases, with 15 bases left between them. CDR3 coding DNA: TGCGCCAGCAGCCTGGACAGAGTCGGCTATGAAAAACTGTTTTTT. Protein: CASSLDRVGYEKLFF.

The chain recombines TRBV6-5 with TRBJ1-5; TRBD1 matches at 10 bases. Germline V gives CDR1 MNHEY, CDR2 SVGAGI. The CDR3 spans 14 residues. V shed 5 bases, J shed 6 bases, and the junction held 4 bases outside the gene matches. CDR3 sequence reads: CASSQRQGAQPQHF. The CDR3, as DNA: TGTGCCAGCAGTCAAAGACAGGGGGCTCAGCCCCAGCATTTT.

The rearrangement links TRBV9 to TRBJ2-7, with TRBD2 as a possible D gene (6 bases). The CDR3 spans 16 residues. Between the trimmed V and J ends, which lost 4 bases and 0 bases, there was a span of 17 bases. In germline, CDR1 is SGDLS, CDR2 YYNGEE. CDR3 region: CASSPRRDSSSYEQYF. DNA for the CDR3: TGTGCCAGCAGCCCCCGCCGGGACTCTAGCTCCTACGAGCAGTACTTC.

The table lists this clone with a few counts. The chain recombines TRBV12-3 or TRBV12-4 with TRBJ1-2; D remains unclear. V was clipped by 5 bases and J by 8 bases, with 9 bases between them. The CDR3 extends over 11 amino acids. The CDR3, as DNA: TGTGCCAGCAGTCGAGAGGGCGGCTACACCTTC. Its translation: CASSREGGYTF.

This chain joins TRBV4-1 and TRBJ1-1; D possibly corresponds to TRBD1 (5 bases). V was trimmed by 4 bases and J by 7 bases, leaving 13 bases between them. Germline V gene sequence: CDR1 MGHRA, CDR2 YSYEKL. The CDR3 covers 13 residues. The CDR3 protein is CASSRQGWVEAFF. Written as DNA, the CDR3 is TGCGCCAGCAGCCGGCAGGGCTGGGTTGAAGCTTTCTTT.

This chain connects TRBV28 to TRBJ1-5; 7 bases map to TRBD1. Trimming cost V 6 bases and J 1 base; bases outside gene matches: 3. CDR3 length equals 14 residues. Looked up from germline, CDR1 is MDHEN and CDR2 is SYDVKM. This CDR3 reads CASRNRGSNQPQHF. CDR3 in DNA: TGTGCCAGCAGGAACAGGGGAAGCAATCAGCCCCAGCATTTT.

This sequence joins TRBV7-2 and TRBJ2-5, with TRBD1 as a possible D gene (6 bases). Trimming shortened V by 3 bases and J by 1 base, and 9 bases separated the two germline ends. Per germline, CDR1 SGHTA and CDR2 FQGNSA. The CDR3 is 14 amino acids. The chain's CDR3 is CASSFRQAQETQYF. The CDR3 DNA sequence: TGTGCCAGCAGCTTCCGACAGGCCCAAGAGACCCAGTACTTC.

The genes are TRBV23-1 and TRBJ2-7; 9 bases align to TRBD1. TRBV23-1 is known as an ORF, though its function is uncertain. The length of the CDR3 is 14 residues. V trimming: 7 bases; J trimming: 6 bases; junction bases outside the gene matches: 10. CDR3 amino acids: CASNGGQGTLEQYF. CDR3 in DNA: TGCGCCAGCAATGGGGGACAGGGAACGCTCGAGCAGTACTTC.

The chain has TRBV16 and TRBJ2-1; D uncertain. The V end lost 3 bases, the J end lost 1 base, and 7 bases lay between the germline ends. The CDR3 has 14 amino acids. Germline CDR1 is KGHSY and CDR2 is FQNENV. Here the CDR3 DNA reads TGTGCCAGCAGCCAGCGGATTTCCTACAATGAGCAGTTCTTC. Protein: CASSQRISYNEQFF.

This rearrangement joins TRBV6-6 to TRBJ1-2, with TRBD1 identical over 7 bases. V lost 7 bases to trimming and J lost 1 base; unmatched junction nucleotides: 6. The CDR3 contains 14 residues. CDR1 is MNHNY, CDR2 SVGAGI, per germline (reference sequence). The DNA of the CDR3 is TGTGCCAGCAACCGACAGGGAGTTAACTATGGCTACACCTTC. Residues: CASNRQGVNYGYTF.

V gene TRBV30 combines with J gene TRBJ1-1; possible D gene TRBD1, 6 bases. Germline assignment: CDR1 GTSNPN and CDR2 SVGIG (reference sequence). The V gene lost 5 bases and the J gene lost 0 bases, with 10 bases spanning the gap. This CDR3 comprises 13 residues. DNA of the CDR3: TGTGCCTGGGAACAGGGCCTGAACACTGAAGCTTTCTTT. Protein: CAWEQGLNTEAFF.

The V gene is TRBV19, the J gene TRBJ1-6; 9 nucleotides align to TRBD1. The CDR3 is 16 residues long. The V gene end was trimmed by 5 bases and the J gene end by 7 bases; junction bases not matched to a gene: 9. Germline V lookup: CDR1 LNHDA, CDR2 SQIVND (reference sequence). CDR3 sequence (DNA): TGTGCCAGTAGTGCAGAGGACAGGGGTGCGAATTCACCCCTCCACTTT. Its protein is CASSAEDRGANSPLHF.

The gene calls are TRBV5-6 and TRBJ2-2; D is undetermined. The CDR3 has 15 residues. Germline CDR1 reads SGHDT; CDR2 reads YYEEEE. V lost 3 bases, J lost 0 bases, and 9 bases lay in between. The CDR3 bases are TGTGCCAGCAGCTACAAAGTTACGAACACCGGGGAGCTGTTTTTT. Protein sequence: CASSYKVTNTGELFF.

The table lists this clone with a count of one. This chain joins TRBV11-2 and TRBJ2-1, with 10 bases that match TRBD2. J gave up 3 bases and V 5 bases, and 7 bases lay outside the gene matches. Per germline, CDR1 SGHAT and CDR2 FQNNGV. The CDR3 is 16 amino acids. CDR3 sequence: CASSPTQREGYNEQFF. CDR3 bases: TGTGCCAGCAGCCCCACCCAGCGGGAGGGCTACAATGAGCAGTTCTTC.

J is TRBJ2-7 and V is TRBV11-2, with TRBD2 identical over 12 bases. The V segment lost 3 bases and the J segment 10 bases; nucleotides outside the gene matches: 7. The CDR3 sequence is 14 residues long. Looked up from germline, CDR1 is SGHAT and CDR2 is FQNNGV. In DNA, the CDR3 is TGTGCCAGCAGCTTTTCTAGCGGGGGGGCCCTCCAGTACTTC. This gives the protein CASSFSSGGALQYF.

This rearrangement joins TRBV5-6 to TRBJ2-7; D might be TRBD2 (6 bases). The CDR3 extends over 15 amino acids. Per the germline V gene, CDR1 is SGHDT and CDR2 is YYEEEE. Trimming took off 0 bases at V and 7 bases at J, with 17 bases between the two ends. The CDR3 here is CASSLAMGEVGEQYF. CDR3 nucleotide sequence: TGTGCCAGCAGCTTGGCCATGGGGGAGGTGGGGGAGCAGTACTTC. The full variable domain, in which reference TRBV5-6 and TRBJ2-7 provide the parts outside the CDR3, is DAGVTQSPTHLIKTRGQQVTLRCSPKSGHDTVSWYQQALGQGPQFIFQYYEEEERQRGNFPDRFSGHQFPNYSSELNVNALLLGDSALYLCASSLAMGEVGEQYFGPGTRLTVT.

The count of this clone is one. V and J are TRBV27 and TRBJ1-6; D is ambiguous. The CDR3 has 14 amino acids. V lost 4 bases and J 0 bases, leaving 4 bases between the germline ends. The germline CDR1 and CDR2 sequences are MNHEY and SMNVEV (reference sequence). CDR3 DNA sequence: TGTGCCAGCAGTTCCCACTCCTATAATTCACCCCTCCACTTT. Protein: CASSSHSYNSPLHF.

This sequence joins TRBV19 and TRBJ2-7; 10 bases are shared with TRBD1. V was pared by 4 bases and J by 3 bases, with 3 bases of the junction left unmatched. Germline CDR1 LNHDA, CDR2 SQIVND (reference sequence). This CDR3 is 14 amino acids long. The CDR3 DNA reads TGTGCCAGTAGTACGACAGGGGGCGTCTACGAGCAGTACTTC. This codes for CASSTTGGVYEQYF.